A selection of T cell receptor beta chains follows, all from one sample in a study of cytomegalovirus exposure and HLA in healthy donors. Produced via immunoSEQ multiplex PCR; TCRdb's table is partial and in-frame only. The sample consists of more than 150,000 clones, roughly 79% of them appearing once. The sample taken for sequencing was PBMCs. Receptors originate from a woman in her forties or fifties in good health and CMV-seropositive. CDR3s include the opening cysteine and the closing phenylalanine or tryptophan. A D gene is named only where the DNA matches it firmly. Not every row has a clone size; where given, it reads once, few, many or a size class.

V gene	D gene	J gene	clone size	CDR3 DNA	CDR3 protein
TRBV28	NA	TRBJ2-3	NA	TGTGCCAGCAGTTTATCCCTATCCCACACAGATACGCAGTATTTT	CASSLSLSHTDTQYF
TRBV11-2	NA	TRBJ1-2	NA	TGTGCCAGCAGCCCTAGTGCTAACTATGGCTACACCTTC	CASSPSANYGYTF
TRBV11-2	NA	TRBJ2-7	NA	TGTGCCAGCAGCTTAGTAGGTAGCGACTACGAGCAGTACTTC	CASSLVGSDYEQYF
TRBV19	TRBD2	TRBJ2-7	NA	TGTGCCAGTAGTATTCGGCGGGGGGAACTAACCTACGAGCAGTACTTC	CASSIRRGELTYEQYF
TRBV4-2	NA	TRBJ1-2	once	TGTGCCAGCAGCCATGATACAGGGTTGGGCTATGGCTACACCTTC	CASSHDTGLGYGYTF
TRBV10-3	TRBD2	TRBJ2-1	NA	TGTGCCATCAGTGGACCAGCGGGAGGGGATTACAATGAGCAGTTCTTC	CAISGPAGGDYNEQFF
TRBV5-1	TRBD2	TRBJ2-3	NA	TGCGCCAGCAGCTCGGGACTAGCGGGAGGCACAGATACGCAGTATTTT	CASSSGLAGGTDTQYF
TRBV6-1	TRBD1	TRBJ1-2	NA	TGTGCCAGCAGTGCCGCGGGACAGGGGCATGGCTACACCTTC	CASSAAGQGHGYTF
TRBV18	TRBD2	TRBJ2-3	NA	TGTGCCAGCTCACCTGGTCCTAGCGGGAGTACAGATACGCAGTATTTT	CASSPGPSGSTDTQYF
TRBV28	NA	TRBJ1-5	NA	TGTGCCAGCAGTTTCCTAGGTCGGGACAATAATCAGCCCCAGCATTTT	CASSFLGRDNNQPQHF
TRBV4-2	TRBD2	TRBJ2-5	NA	TGTGCCAGCAGCCAAGGGACTAGCGGACAAGAGACCCAGTACTTC	CASSQGTSGQETQYF
TRBV30	NA	TRBJ1-4	NA	TGTGCCTGGAGTTCGGGAGGGGAGGGTGAAAAACTGTTTTTT	CAWSSGGEGEKLFF
TRBV30	NA	TRBJ2-7	NA	TGTGCCTGGAGTGTCCGTTACGAGCAGTACTTC	CAWSVRYEQYF
TRBV2	NA	TRBJ1-3	NA	TGTGCCAGCAGGGAGGGTTCAAACACCATATATTTT	CASREGSNTIYF
TRBV9	NA	TRBJ1-1	NA	TGTGCCAGCAGCGTAGGTATAAACACTGAAGCTTTCTTT	CASSVGINTEAFF
TRBV18	NA	TRBJ1-1	NA	TGTGCCAGCTCCCCGGCAGCGGGGGACACTGAAGCTTTCTTT	CASSPAAGDTEAFF
TRBV2	NA	TRBJ1-3	few	TGTGCCAGCAGTGAGCGGAACACCATATATTTT	CASSERNTIYF
TRBV2	TRBD1	TRBJ2-1	few	TGTGCCAGCAGGCCCGGGACAGGGGGGCAATGGGCGCAGTTCTTC	CASRPGTGGQWAQFF
TRBV7-2	TRBD1	TRBJ1-2	NA	TGTGCCAGCAGCTTGGGACAGGGGAACTATGGCTACACCTTC	CASSLGQGNYGYTF
TRBV27	NA	TRBJ2-7	NA	TGTGCCAGCAGTTTAGGCAGGGCACTCTACGAGCAGTACTTC	CASSLGRALYEQYF
TRBV19	NA	TRBJ2-7	NA	TGTGCCAGTAGTATACGGGGAGGAACCTCCTACGAGCAGTACTTC	CASSIRGGTSYEQYF
TRBV9	NA	TRBJ1-2	NA	TGTGCCAGCAGCGTAACTCGAGGGCAGGGGAACTATGGCTACACCTTC	CASSVTRGQGNYGYTF
TRBV27	NA	TRBJ2-7	NA	TGTGCCAGCAGGTCCCCAGGGGTTTGGGAGCAGTACTTC	CASRSPGVWEQYF
TRBV11-2	NA	TRBJ2-7	once	TGTGCCAGCAGCCGACAGTCCTACGAGCAGTACTTC	CASSRQSYEQYF
TRBV5-6	NA	TRBJ1-2	NA	TGTGCCAGCAGCTCGTCCGGGGGGACTGGCTACACCTTC	CASSSSGGTGYTF
TRBV25-1	TRBD1	TRBJ1-1	NA	TGTGCCAGCCGTACAGGGGGGGAGAACACTGAAGCTTTCTTT	CASRTGGENTEAFF
TRBV6-1	NA	TRBJ1-2	NA	TGTGCCAGCACCCCAGGGGTCCTCCCGACTTCTGGCTACACCTTC	CASTPGVLPTSGYTF